This TCR beta chain came from a study of T cell responses to AZD1222 COVID-19 vaccine. Regarding the study as a whole: White British people made up most donors, females outnumbered males, and clonal diversity was possibly underestimated.

The CDR3 contains 16 residues. Germline loops: CDR1 KGHSH, CDR2 LQKENI. V gave up 3 bases and J gave up 10 bases; unmatched junction bases: 12. The repertoire was sequenced with immunoSEQ multiplex PCR; TCRdb's copy has only in-frame clones and lacks some. The sample holds about 27,000 clones, about 92% seen once. Note on this clone: No antigen is known for it.

The starting material was peripheral blood, obtained 28 days after the second AZD1222 dose. The receptor was isolated from an adult who received the AZD1222 COVID-19 vaccine. This chain links TRBV18 with TRBJ1-1, with TRBD1 matching over 12 bases. The CDR3 spells CASSPNVGQGAIGAFF. CDR3 in DNA: TGTGCCAGCTCACCCAATGTGGGACAGGGGGCGATTGGAGCTTTCTTT. Combining the CDR3 with reference TRBV18 and TRBJ1-1 gives the whole variable domain NAGVMQNPRHLVRRRGQEARLRCSPMKGHSHVYWYRQLPEEGLKFMVYLQKENIIDESGMPKERFSAEFPKEGPSILRIQQVVRGDSAAYFCASSPNVGQGAIGAFFGQGTRLTVV.